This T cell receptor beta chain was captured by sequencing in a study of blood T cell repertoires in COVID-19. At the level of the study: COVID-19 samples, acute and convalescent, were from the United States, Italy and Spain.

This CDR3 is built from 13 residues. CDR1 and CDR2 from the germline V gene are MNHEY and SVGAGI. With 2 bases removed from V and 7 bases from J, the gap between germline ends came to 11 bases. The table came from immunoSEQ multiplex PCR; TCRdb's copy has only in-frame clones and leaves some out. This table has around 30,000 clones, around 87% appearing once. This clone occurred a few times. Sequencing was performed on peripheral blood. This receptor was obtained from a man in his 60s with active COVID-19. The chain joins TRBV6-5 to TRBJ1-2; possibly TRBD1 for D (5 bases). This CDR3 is CASSYGGAGGYTF. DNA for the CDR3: TGTGCCAGCAGTTACGGAGGGGCAGGTGGCTACACCTTC.